This is a list of T cell receptor beta chains from one sample in a study of T cell responses to AZD1222 COVID-19 vaccine. The data were produced by immunoSEQ multiplex PCR, yet TCRdb's version contains in-frame clones alone and is incomplete. The sample consists of about 110,000 clones, around 90% of them appearing once. Material: peripheral blood, obtained on day 0 of AZD1222 vaccination. The receptors stem from an adult in good health. Each CDR3 is given with its conserved first and last residue. Each record gives: J gene, V gene, D gene, clone size, CDR3 DNA, CDR3 protein. D genes are given only for firm matches. Clone sizes are given selectively: once, few, many, or a class where the clone is expanded.

j_gene: TRBJ1-6
v_gene: TRBV5-5
d_gene: .
abundance: once
CDR3nt: TGTGCCAGCAGCCCCCGGGGGGGTGTCATAGGGAGCTCCTATAATTCACCCCTCCACTTT
CDR3aa: CASSPRGGVIGSSYNSPLHF

j_gene: TRBJ1-1
v_gene: TRBV5-6
d_gene: TRBD1
abundance: .
CDR3nt: TGTGCCAGCAGGCCCGGGACAGGGGTAACTGAAGCTTTCTTT
CDR3aa: CASRPGTGVTEAFF

j_gene: TRBJ1-1
v_gene: TRBV10-3
d_gene: .
abundance: .
CDR3nt: TGTGCCATCAGCAGGTCTACCCCGAACACTGAAGCTTTCTTT
CDR3aa: CAISRSTPNTEAFF

j_gene: TRBJ2-5
v_gene: TRBV11-3
d_gene: TRBD1
abundance: once
CDR3nt: TGTGCCAGCAGTCAAGGGGGCGCGGAGACCCAGTACTTC
CDR3aa: CASSQGGAETQYF

j_gene: TRBJ1-4
v_gene: TRBV5-5
d_gene: .
abundance: once
CDR3nt: TGTGCCAGCAGCTTGCGGTCTGCAGACGGAGCTAATGAAAAACTGTTTTTT
CDR3aa: CASSLRSADGANEKLFF

j_gene: TRBJ1-5
v_gene: TRBV13
d_gene: .
abundance: .
CDR3nt: TGTGCCAGCAGCTTAGAACCCCCGCCGGGGTATAGCAATCAGCCCCAGCATTTT
CDR3aa: CASSLEPPPGYSNQPQHF

j_gene: TRBJ1-2
v_gene: TRBV5-1
d_gene: .
abundance: .
CDR3nt: TGCGCCAGCAGCTTACAGGAAGGGCATGGCTACACCTTC
CDR3aa: CASSLQEGHGYTF

j_gene: TRBJ2-5
v_gene: TRBV6-5
d_gene: TRBD2
abundance: .
CDR3nt: TGTGCCAGCAGTTACCTAGGACTAGCGGGGGAGACCCAGTACTTC
CDR3aa: CASSYLGLAGETQYF

j_gene: TRBJ2-1
v_gene: TRBV19
d_gene: TRBD2
abundance: .
CDR3nt: TGTGCCAGTAGTATTGTTAGCGGGAGGCCTTCCTCCTACAATGAGCAGTTCTTC
CDR3aa: CASSIVSGRPSSYNEQFF

j_gene: TRBJ1-4
v_gene: TRBV7-9
d_gene: .
abundance: .
CDR3nt: TGTGCCAGCAGCCCCGCCGCGGCGGGCGAAAAACTGTTTTTT
CDR3aa: CASSPAAAGEKLFF

j_gene: TRBJ2-7
v_gene: TRBV6-5
d_gene: .
abundance: .
CDR3nt: TGTGCCAGCAGTTACGCGGATCCTACCTACGAGCAGTACTTC
CDR3aa: CASSYADPTYEQYF

j_gene: TRBJ1-1
v_gene: TRBV6-5
d_gene: .
abundance: few
CDR3nt: TGTGCCAGCTCCCAACGGGAACGATCTGAAGCTTTCTTT
CDR3aa: CASSQRERSEAFF

j_gene: TRBJ1-2
v_gene: TRBV5-3
d_gene: .
abundance: .
CDR3nt: TGTGCCAGAAGCTTGGATTTTTTGCCAGAACTTAACTATGGCTACACCTTC
CDR3aa: CARSLDFLPELNYGYTF

j_gene: TRBJ2-1
v_gene: TRBV19
d_gene: TRBD1
abundance: .
CDR3nt: TGTGCCAGTAGGGGACAGGGGATCCCCTACAATGAGCAGTTCTTC
CDR3aa: CASRGQGIPYNEQFF

j_gene: TRBJ1-1
v_gene: TRBV29-1
d_gene: .
abundance: once
CDR3nt: TGCAGCGTTGCCCAAATCATGAACACTGAAGCTTTCTTT
CDR3aa: CSVAQIMNTEAFF

j_gene: TRBJ2-7
v_gene: TRBV18
d_gene: TRBD1
abundance: .
CDR3nt: TGTGCCAGCTGGACAGGGACCCCCTACGAGCAGTACTTC
CDR3aa: CASWTGTPYEQYF

j_gene: TRBJ1-6
v_gene: TRBV6-2/TRBV6-3
d_gene: .
abundance: .
CDR3nt: TGTGCCAGCAGCACATGGGATTCACCCCTCCACTTT
CDR3aa: CASSTWDSPLHF

j_gene: TRBJ2-7
v_gene: TRBV3-1/TRBV3-2
d_gene: TRBD1
abundance: .
CDR3nt: TGTGCCAGCAGCCAGCCGGGACAGGGGGTATACGAGCAGTACTTC
CDR3aa: CASSQPGQGVYEQYF

j_gene: TRBJ1-3
v_gene: TRBV18
d_gene: .
abundance: .
CDR3nt: TGTGCAGTGGCAGGGGGAAACACCATATATTTT
CDR3aa: CAVAGGNTIYF

j_gene: TRBJ2-7
v_gene: TRBV7-6
d_gene: .
abundance: .
CDR3nt: TGTGCCAGCAGCTTAAGAGTGACGGCGGGGGCGGGCGAGCAGTACTTC
CDR3aa: CASSLRVTAGAGEQYF

j_gene: TRBJ1-5
v_gene: TRBV6-2/TRBV6-3
d_gene: .
abundance: .
CDR3nt: TGTGCCAGCAGTTACAGGCGGGTGGATCAGCCCCAGCATTTT
CDR3aa: CASSYRRVDQPQHF

j_gene: TRBJ2-3
v_gene: TRBV21-1
d_gene: .
abundance: few
CDR3nt: TGTGCCAGCAGCGGTCGACTAGCGGGGCGCACAGATACGCAGTATTTT
CDR3aa: CASSGRLAGRTDTQYF

j_gene: TRBJ2-2
v_gene: TRBV18
d_gene: .
abundance: .
CDR3nt: TGTGCCAGCTCACCCAACTACGCGCCCAACACCGGGGAGCTGTTTTTT
CDR3aa: CASSPNYAPNTGELFF

j_gene: TRBJ2-7
v_gene: TRBV11-2
d_gene: .
abundance: .
CDR3nt: TGTGCCAGCAGCCTTGGACGAGCCAACGAGCAGTACTTC
CDR3aa: CASSLGRANEQYF

j_gene: TRBJ1-1
v_gene: TRBV5-1
d_gene: .
abundance: .
CDR3nt: TGCGCCAGCAGCACGGAGGGCACTGAAGCTTTCTTT
CDR3aa: CASSTEGTEAFF

j_gene: TRBJ2-2
v_gene: TRBV7-3
d_gene: TRBD1
abundance: .
CDR3nt: TGTGCCAGCAGCCCCACCGGGACAGGGGCCGGGGAGCTGTTTTTT
CDR3aa: CASSPTGTGAGELFF

j_gene: TRBJ2-1
v_gene: TRBV24-1
d_gene: .
abundance: .
CDR3nt: TGTGCCACCAGTGACCAGCGAGGTAACAATGAGCAGTTCTTC
CDR3aa: CATSDQRGNNEQFF

j_gene: TRBJ1-4
v_gene: TRBV7-8
d_gene: .
abundance: few
CDR3nt: TGTGCCAGCAGCTTTGGGCAGCTCCTTGAAAAACTGTTTTTT
CDR3aa: CASSFGQLLEKLFF

j_gene: TRBJ1-4
v_gene: TRBV5-4
d_gene: .
abundance: .
CDR3nt: TGTGCCAGCAGCTTGGGACCGAACAAGCCAACTAATGAAAAACTGTTTTTT
CDR3aa: CASSLGPNKPTNEKLFF

j_gene: TRBJ1-1
v_gene: TRBV10-2
d_gene: .
abundance: .
CDR3nt: TGCGCCAGCAGTATCTGGACAGAGACTGAAGCTTTCTTT
CDR3aa: CASSIWTETEAFF

j_gene: TRBJ1-1
v_gene: TRBV25-1
d_gene: .
abundance: once
CDR3nt: TGTGCCACTACGGGGTCGGGGTCCACTGAAGCTTTCTTT
CDR3aa: CATTGSGSTEAFF

j_gene: TRBJ2-1
v_gene: TRBV30
d_gene: TRBD2
abundance: .
CDR3nt: TGTGCCTGGAGTGCGCTAGCGGGGGGCCCAGAGTTCTTC
CDR3aa: CAWSALAGGPEFF

j_gene: TRBJ2-3
v_gene: TRBV9
d_gene: .
abundance: once
CDR3nt: TGTGCCAGTCGCCCGTACACAGATACGCAGTATTTT
CDR3aa: CASRPYTDTQYF

j_gene: TRBJ2-7
v_gene: TRBV14
d_gene: TRBD1
abundance: .
CDR3nt: TGTGCCAGCAGCCGCACCGGGACAGGTCGCTCCTACGAGCAGTACTTC
CDR3aa: CASSRTGTGRSYEQYF

j_gene: TRBJ1-1
v_gene: TRBV28
d_gene: TRBD1
abundance: once
CDR3nt: TGTGCCAGCAAAGGACAGGGATCTGAAGCTTTCTTT
CDR3aa: CASKGQGSEAFF